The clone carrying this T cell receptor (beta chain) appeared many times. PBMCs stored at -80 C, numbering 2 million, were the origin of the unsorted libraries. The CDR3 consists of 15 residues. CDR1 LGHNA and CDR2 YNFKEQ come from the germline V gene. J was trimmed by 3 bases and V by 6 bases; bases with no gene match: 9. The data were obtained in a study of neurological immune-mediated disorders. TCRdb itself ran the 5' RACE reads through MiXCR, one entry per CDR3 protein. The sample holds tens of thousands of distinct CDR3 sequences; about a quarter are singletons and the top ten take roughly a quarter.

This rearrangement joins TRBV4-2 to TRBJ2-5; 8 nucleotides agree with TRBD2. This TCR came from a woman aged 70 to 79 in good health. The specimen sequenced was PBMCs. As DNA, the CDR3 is TGTGCCAGCAGTAGACGAGCGGGAGATGAAGAGACCCAGTACTTC. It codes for CASSRRAGDEETQYF.